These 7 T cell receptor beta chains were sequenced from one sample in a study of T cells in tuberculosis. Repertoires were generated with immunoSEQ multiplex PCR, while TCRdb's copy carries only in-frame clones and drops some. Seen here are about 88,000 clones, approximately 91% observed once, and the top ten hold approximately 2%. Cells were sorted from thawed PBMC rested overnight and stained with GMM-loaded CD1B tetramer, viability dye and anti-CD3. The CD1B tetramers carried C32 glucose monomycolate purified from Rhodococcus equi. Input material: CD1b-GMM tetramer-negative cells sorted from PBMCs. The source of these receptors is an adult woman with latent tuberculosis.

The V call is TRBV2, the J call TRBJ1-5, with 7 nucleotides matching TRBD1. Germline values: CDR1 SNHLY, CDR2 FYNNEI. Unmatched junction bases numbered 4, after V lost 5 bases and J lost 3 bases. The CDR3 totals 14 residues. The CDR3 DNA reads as TGTGCCAGCAGTCCACAGGGGTTCAATCAGCCCCAGCATTTT. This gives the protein CASSPQGFNQPQHF.

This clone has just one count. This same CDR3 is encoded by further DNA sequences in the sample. In DNA form, the CDR3 reads TGCGCCAGCAGCCAAGGGGCGAACACTGAAGCTTTCTTT. It codes for CASSQGANTEAFF. This chain uses TRBV4-1 with TRBJ1-1, with no clear D. The germline V gene encodes CDR1 MGHRA and CDR2 YSYEKL. Trimming cost V 1 base and J 1 base, with 4 bases left between them. This CDR3 contains 13 residues.

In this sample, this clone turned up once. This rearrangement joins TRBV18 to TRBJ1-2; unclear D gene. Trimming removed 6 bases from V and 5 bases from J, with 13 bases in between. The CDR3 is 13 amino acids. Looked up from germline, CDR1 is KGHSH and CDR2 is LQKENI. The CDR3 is CASSPDGVYGYTF. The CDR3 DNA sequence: TGTGCCAGCTCCCCCGACGGAGTTTATGGCTACACCTTC.

As DNA, the CDR3 is TGTGCCAGTAGTTCTAGCGGGGCACCTCAACATACGCAGTATTTT. Encoded protein: CASSSSGAPQHTQYF. The chain is built from TRBV19 and TRBJ2-3; 9 bases match TRBD2. This CDR3 region has 15 residues. Germline V gives CDR1 LNHDA, CDR2 SQIVND (reference sequence). With V trimmed by 5 bases and J by 7 bases, 10 bases remained unmatched.

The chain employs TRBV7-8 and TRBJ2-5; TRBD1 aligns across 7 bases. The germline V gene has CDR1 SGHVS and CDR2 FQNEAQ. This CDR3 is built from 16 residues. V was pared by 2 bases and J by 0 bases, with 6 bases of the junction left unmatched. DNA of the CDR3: TGTGCCAGCAGCTTATCGGGACAGAGATACCAAGAGACCCAGTACTTC. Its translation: CASSLSGQRYQETQYF.

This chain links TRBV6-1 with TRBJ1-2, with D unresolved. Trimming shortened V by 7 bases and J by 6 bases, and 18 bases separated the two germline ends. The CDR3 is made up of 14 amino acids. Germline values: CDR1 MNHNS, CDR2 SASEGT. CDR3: CASTLGGGFNGYTF. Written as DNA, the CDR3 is TGTGCCAGCACCCTCGGAGGAGGGTTTAATGGCTACACCTTC.

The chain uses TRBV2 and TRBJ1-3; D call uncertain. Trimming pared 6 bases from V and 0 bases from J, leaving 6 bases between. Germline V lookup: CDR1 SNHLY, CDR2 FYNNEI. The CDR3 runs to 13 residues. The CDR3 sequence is CASRGDSGNTIYF. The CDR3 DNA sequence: TGTGCCAGCAGGGGCGACTCTGGAAACACCATATATTTT.